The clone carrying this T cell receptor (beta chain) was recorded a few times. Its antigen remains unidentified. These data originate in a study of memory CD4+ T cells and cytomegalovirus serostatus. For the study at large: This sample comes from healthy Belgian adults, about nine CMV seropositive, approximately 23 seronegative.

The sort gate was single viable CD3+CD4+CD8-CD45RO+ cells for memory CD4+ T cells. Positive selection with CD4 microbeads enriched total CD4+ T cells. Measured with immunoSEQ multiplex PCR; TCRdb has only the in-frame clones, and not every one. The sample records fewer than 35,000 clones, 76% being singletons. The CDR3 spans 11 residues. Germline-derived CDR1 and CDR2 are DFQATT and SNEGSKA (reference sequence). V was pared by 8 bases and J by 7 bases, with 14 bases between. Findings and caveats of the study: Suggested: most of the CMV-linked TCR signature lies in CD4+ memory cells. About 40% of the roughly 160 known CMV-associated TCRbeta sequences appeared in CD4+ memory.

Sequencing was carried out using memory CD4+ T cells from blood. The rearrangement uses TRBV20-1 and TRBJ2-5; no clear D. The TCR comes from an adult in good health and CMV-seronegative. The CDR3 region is CSPDAWGTQYF. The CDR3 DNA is TGCAGTCCAGACGCCTGGGGGACCCAGTACTTC.